Following are 3 T cell receptor beta chains from one sample sequenced in a study of tumor and adjacent non-tumor tissue in lung cancer. This sample's RNA came from whole unsorted tissue. This non-tumor lung sample came from over 3 cm beyond the tumor edge. Three rounds of nested PCR, following a modified ARM-PCR protocol, produced the TCRbeta library. In TCRdb, the multiplex PCR reads were re-called with MiXCR into one record per CDR3 protein. This repertoire shows around 75,000 distinct CDR3 sequences, around 65% found once; its top ten account for roughly 26%. Sequencing used distant non-tumor lung tissue. Receptor source: a woman between 50 and 59 years old with non-small cell lung cancer.

Of note for this clonotype: Given a much more abundant clone one base away, this may be a read error. The chain has TRBV6-2 or TRBV6-3 and TRBJ2-1; 7 bases map to TRBD2. The CDR3 spans 15 residues. Looked up from germline, CDR1 is MNHEY and CDR2 is SVGEGT. Here the CDR3 reads CASSYSRTSSNEQSF. The CDR3 DNA follows: TGTGCCAGCAGTTATAGTAGGACTAGTTCCAATGAGCAGTCCTTC.

This clonotype was seen many times. V gene TRBV11-2 combines with J gene TRBJ2-5; D tentatively reads TRBD1 or TRBD2 (5 bases each). The V gene lost 5 bases and the J gene lost 14 bases, with 18 bases spanning the gap. This CDR3 comprises 12 residues. The germline CDR1 and CDR2 sequences are SGHAT and FQNNGV. The CDR3 nucleotides read TGTGCCAGCAGCGTAACCGGGACCCAAGAATACTTC. Protein product: CASSVTGTQEYF. The whole variable domain, filled in from reference TRBV11-2 and TRBJ2-5, reads EAGVAQSPRYKIIEKRQSVAFWCNPISGHATLYWYQQILGQGPKLLIQFQNNGVVDDSQLPKDRFSAERLKGVDSTLKIQPAKLEDSAVYLCASSVTGTQEYFGPGTRLLVL.

With respect to this clonotype: One end of the junction fails to match germline, which may point to a read error. The rearrangement uses TRBV11-1 and TRBJ1-1, with a weak D call TRBD1 (6 bases). This CDR3 comprises 15 residues. The germline CDR1 and CDR2 sequences are SGHAT and FQDESV (reference sequence). Written as DNA, the CDR3 is TGTGACAGCAGCTTTCCGGGACGGGGGGCTTTTGAAGCTTTCTTT. This encodes CDSSFPGRGAFEAFF.